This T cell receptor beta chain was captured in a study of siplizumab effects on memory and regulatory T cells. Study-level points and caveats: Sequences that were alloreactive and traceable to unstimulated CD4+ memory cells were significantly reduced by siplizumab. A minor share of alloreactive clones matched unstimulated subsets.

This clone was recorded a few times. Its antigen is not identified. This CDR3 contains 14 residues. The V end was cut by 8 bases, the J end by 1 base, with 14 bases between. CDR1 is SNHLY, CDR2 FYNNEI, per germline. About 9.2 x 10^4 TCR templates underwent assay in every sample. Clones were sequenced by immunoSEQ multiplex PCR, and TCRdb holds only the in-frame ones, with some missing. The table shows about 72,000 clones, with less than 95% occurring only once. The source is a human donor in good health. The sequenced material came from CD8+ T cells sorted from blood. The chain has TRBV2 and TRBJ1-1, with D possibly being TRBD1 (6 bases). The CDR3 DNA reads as TGTGCCAGCGGGGGGCCGGGAGGGAACACTGAAGCTTTCTTT. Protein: CASGGPGGNTEAFF.